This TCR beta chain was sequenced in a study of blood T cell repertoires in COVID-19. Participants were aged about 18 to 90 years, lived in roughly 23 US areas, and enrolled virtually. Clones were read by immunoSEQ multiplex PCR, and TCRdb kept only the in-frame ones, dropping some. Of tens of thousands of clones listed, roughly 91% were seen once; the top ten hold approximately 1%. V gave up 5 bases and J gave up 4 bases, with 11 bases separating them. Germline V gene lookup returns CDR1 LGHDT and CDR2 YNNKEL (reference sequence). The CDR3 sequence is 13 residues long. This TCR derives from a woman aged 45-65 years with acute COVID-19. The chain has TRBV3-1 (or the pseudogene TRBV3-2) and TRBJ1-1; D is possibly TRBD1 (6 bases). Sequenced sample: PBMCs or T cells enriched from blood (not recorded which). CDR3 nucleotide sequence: TGTGCCAGCAGCTCACAGGGATCCACTGAAGCTTTCTTT. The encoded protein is CASSSQGSTEAFF.